This TCR beta chain stems from a study of T cell responses to AZD1222 COVID-19 vaccine. The length of the CDR3 is 15 residues. Germline-derived CDR1 and CDR2 are SGDLS and YYNGEE. The V end was cut by 4 bases, the J end by 0 bases, with 12 bases between. The table came from immunoSEQ multiplex PCR; TCRdb's copy has only in-frame clones and leaves some out. The sample has about 91,000 clones, 92% seen once. The receptor was derived from an adult who received the AZD1222 COVID-19 vaccine. The sequencing here drew on peripheral blood, taken 28 days after the second AZD1222 dose. The gene calls are TRBV9 and TRBJ2-3, with D perhaps TRBD1 (5 bases). The CDR3 DNA reads as TGTGCCAGCAGCCCTTCGACAGCTAGCACAGATACGCAGTATTTT. This sequence encodes CASSPSTASTDTQYF.